The rows below give T cell receptor beta chains drawn from one sample of a study of blood T cell repertoires in COVID-19. Some clones are missing from TCRdb's copy, which holds only in-frame ones; the method was immunoSEQ multiplex PCR. The sample carries just over 80,000 clones, 80% to 90% recorded once. The sample taken for sequencing was PBMCs or T cells enriched from blood (not recorded which). The receptors shown here come from a woman aged 45-65 years with acute COVID-19. CDR3s include the opening cysteine and the closing phenylalanine or tryptophan. D genes are given only for firm matches. A clone size is listed for some rows: how often the clone was seen (once, few, many), or a class if it is expanded.

>TRBV5-4|TRBJ2-7|NA|TRBD1
CASSRVGDRVYEQYF
TGTGCCAGCAGCCGGGTTGGGGACAGGGTCTACGAGCAGTACTTC
>TRBV15|TRBJ1-2|NA|NA
CATSRDRDSYGYTF
TGTGCCACCAGCAGAGATAGAGACTCCTATGGCTACACCTTC
>TRBV14|TRBJ2-7|NA|TRBD2
CASSTGTSGIYEQYF
TGTGCCAGCAGCACTGGGACTAGCGGGATTTACGAGCAGTACTTC
>TRBV7-8|TRBJ2-4|once|NA
CASSSPDGENIQYF
TGTGCCAGCAGCTCCCCAGACGGGGAAAACATTCAGTACTTC
>TRBV27|TRBJ1-1|NA|NA
CASSLTGEETEAFF
TGTGCCAGCAGTTTGACAGGAGAAGAAACTGAAGCTTTCTTT
>TRBV5-4|TRBJ2-1|NA|NA
CASGGRVYNEQFF
TGTGCCAGCGGGGGCCGGGTTTACAATGAGCAGTTCTTC
>TRBV6-4|TRBJ1-1|once|NA
CASSADRWNTEAFF
TGTGCCAGCAGCGCCGACAGGTGGAACACTGAAGCTTTCTTT
>TRBV30|TRBJ2-3|few|TRBD1
CAWQFRQGADTQYF
TGTGCCTGGCAGTTTAGACAGGGGGCAGATACGCAGTATTTT
>TRBV27|TRBJ1-1|NA|NA
CASSFSGTEAFF
TGTGCCAGCAGTTTTTCGGGAACTGAAGCTTTCTTT
>TRBV12-3/TRBV12-4|TRBJ1-1|NA|TRBD1
CASSFFQGAEAFF
TGTGCCAGCAGTTTCTTCCAGGGGGCTGAAGCTTTCTTT
>TRBV9|TRBJ2-7|once|TRBD1
CASSPRQGASYEQYF
TGTGCCAGCAGCCCCCGACAGGGGGCTTCCTACGAGCAGTACTTC
>TRBV19|TRBJ2-7|NA|NA
CASSIGSNYYYEQYF
TGTGCCAGTAGTATCGGCTCCAACTACTACTACGAGCAGTACTTC
>TRBV11-1|TRBJ2-4|NA|TRBD2
CASKSAGVGKNIQYF
TGTGCCAGCAAATCTGCGGGAGTGGGCAAAAACATTCAGTACTTC
>TRBV4-3|TRBJ2-7|NA|NA
CASSQDLFGSSNEQYF
TGCGCCAGCAGCCAAGATCTGTTCGGGAGTAGCAACGAGCAGTACTTC
>TRBV11-3|TRBJ1-1|once|NA
CASSPINTEAFF
TGTGCCAGCAGCCCCATCAACACTGAAGCTTTCTTT
>TRBV6-6|TRBJ1-1|NA|NA
CASSSYTEAFF
TGTGCCAGTTCTTCGTATACTGAAGCTTTCTTT
>TRBV28|TRBJ1-2|NA|NA
CASSAIWGVGYGYTF
TGTGCCAGCAGTGCAATCTGGGGGGTGGGGTATGGCTACACCTTC
>TRBV9|TRBJ2-5|once|NA
CASSVDGVGGETQYF
TGTGCCAGCAGCGTAGATGGGGTGGGAGGCGAGACCCAGTACTTC
>TRBV7-7|TRBJ2-7|NA|TRBD2
CASSPGTSGTEQYF
TGTGCCAGCAGCCCGGGGACTAGCGGGACCGAGCAGTACTTC
>TRBV7-2|TRBJ2-3|NA|TRBD2
CASSSGLAGGGADTQYF
TGTGCCAGCAGCTCGGGACTAGCGGGAGGGGGCGCAGATACGCAGTATTTT
>TRBV19|TRBJ1-5|NA|NA
CASSRDRFNQPQHF
TGTGCCAGTTCCCGAGACAGGTTCAATCAGCCCCAGCATTTT
>TRBV5-1|TRBJ2-1|NA|TRBD2
CASSSIWTSGSGSYNEQFF
TGCGCCAGCAGCTCAATTTGGACTAGCGGGAGCGGCTCCTACAATGAGCAGTTCTTC
>TRBV18|TRBJ1-4|NA|TRBD1
CASSPGTGDEKLFF
TGTGCCAGCTCACCAGGGACAGGGGATGAAAAACTGTTTTTT
>TRBV19|TRBJ1-4|NA|NA
CASSIQATNEKLFF
TGTGCCAGTAGTATCCAGGCGACTAATGAAAAACTGTTTTTT
>TRBV11-3|TRBJ2-3|NA|NA
CASSLGPAVSTDTQYF
TGTGCCAGCAGCTTAGGGCCCGCGGTGAGCACAGATACGCAGTATTTT
>TRBV6-1|TRBJ2-7|NA|TRBD2
CASSVLSPGGDYSYEQYF
TGTGCCAGCAGTGTACTTTCCCCGGGCGGGGACTACTCCTACGAGCAGTACTTC
>TRBV5-1|TRBJ1-2|NA|TRBD1
CASSPSGQVDSFGYTF
TGCGCCAGCAGCCCCTCCGGACAGGTAGATTCCTTTGGCTACACCTTC
>TRBV25-1|TRBJ2-1|few|NA
CASSQAGDNEQFF
TGTGCCAGCAGTCAAGCAGGGGACAATGAGCAGTTCTTC
>TRBV18|TRBJ1-1|few|NA
CASSPAVMNTEAFF
TGTGCCAGCTCACCAGCAGTCATGAACACTGAAGCTTTCTTT
>TRBV4-2|TRBJ1-5|NA|NA
CASSQEPYLQGPGQPQHF
TGTGCCAGCAGCCAAGAGCCCTACCTACAGGGCCCGGGTCAGCCCCAGCATTTT
>TRBV5-6|TRBJ1-3|NA|TRBD1
CASSFMNRGSGNTIYF
TGTGCCAGCAGCTTTATGAACAGGGGAAGTGGAAACACCATATATTTT
>TRBV5-1|TRBJ1-4|once|NA
CASSLTGDTTNEKLFF
TGCGCCAGCAGCTTAACAGGAGACACAACTAATGAAAAACTGTTTTTT
>TRBV7-9|TRBJ2-1|NA|NA
CASTNGGTEEQFF
TGTGCCAGCACTAACGGCGGCACGGAGGAGCAGTTCTTC
>TRBV5-1|TRBJ2-3|NA|NA
CASSPDGGPWDMVRLTSTDTQYF
TGCGCCAGCAGCCCGGACGGCGGGCCTTGGGACATGGTCCGCCTTACTAGCACAGATACGCAGTATTTT
>TRBV15|TRBJ1-1|NA|TRBD1
CATSRERDRDGDTEAFF
TGTGCCACCAGCAGAGAGCGTGACAGGGATGGGGACACTGAAGCTTTCTTT
>TRBV6-1|TRBJ1-2|NA|TRBD1
CASSDWGTGAYGYTF
TGTGCCAGCAGTGATTGGGGGACAGGTGCCTATGGCTACACCTTC
>TRBV7-9|TRBJ2-3|NA|TRBD1
CASRTGATDTQYF
TGTGCCAGCCGGACAGGGGCCACAGATACGCAGTATTTT
>TRBV30|TRBJ1-1|NA|NA
CAWTRDIMNTEAFF
TGTGCCTGGACCCGGGACATCATGAACACTGAAGCTTTCTTT
>TRBV10-1|TRBJ2-2|few|NA
CASSESSGTGELFF
TGCGCCAGCAGTGAGTCATCGGGGACCGGGGAGCTGTTTTTT
>TRBV7-2|TRBJ1-3|NA|NA
CASSLNDPSGGNTIYF
TGTGCCAGCAGCCTAAACGACCCCTCGGGGGGCAACACCATATATTTT
>TRBV11-3|TRBJ1-5|NA|NA
CASSLEEGQPQHF
TGTGCCAGCAGCTTAGAGGAGGGCCAGCCCCAGCATTTT
>TRBV7-2|TRBJ1-1|NA|NA
CASSSPFGDSAEAFF
TGTGCCAGCAGCTCCCCTTTTGGGGACTCGGCTGAAGCTTTCTTT
>TRBV27|TRBJ2-3|NA|NA
CASSTLRRSPDTQYF
TGTGCCAGCAGTACCTTGCGGCGGTCTCCAGATACGCAGTATTTT
>TRBV4-2|TRBJ2-1|NA|TRBD2
CASSPSGSYNEQFF
TGTGCCAGCAGCCCTAGCGGCTCCTACAATGAGCAGTTCTTC
>TRBV6-5|TRBJ1-1|NA|TRBD1
CASTPTGGNTEAFF
TGTGCCAGCACCCCGACAGGGGGGAACACTGAAGCTTTCTTT
>TRBV14|TRBJ2-5|NA|TRBD1
CASSPQPGTGGEETQYF
TGTGCCAGCAGCCCACAACCTGGGACAGGGGGCGAAGAGACCCAGTACTTC